This TCR beta chain was identified in a study of cytotoxic CD8 clonotypes in ibrutinib-treated CLL. A note on this clone: Its antigen is not identified.

Frozen-stored PBMCs produced around 2.2 micrograms of genomic DNA for TCR beta libraries. Broader study findings: Few clonotypes were public, and these shrank or held steady under treatment. In comparison with age-matched healthy donors, baseline clonality was higher and tracked circulating CD8+ T-cell counts.

Assay: immunoSEQ multiplex PCR; the TCRdb copy retains only in-frame clones and omits some. This sample has some 130,000 clones, with around 85% found just once. Sequencing was performed on PBMCs, taken after 24 months of ibrutinib treatment. The source is a human donor with chronic lymphocytic leukemia.

CDR3 residues: CASSLSGLAGTGSEQYF. In DNA, the CDR3 is TGTGCCAGCAGCTTGTCGGGTCTAGCGGGGACAGGTAGCGAGCAGTACTTC. V and J are TRBV5-4 and TRBJ2-7; D perhaps matches TRBD2 (9 bases). Per germline, CDR1 SGHNT and CDR2 YYREEE (reference sequence). The CDR3 totals 17 residues. V gave up 1 base and J gave up 6 bases, with 23 bases separating them. The whole variable domain, remainder taken from reference TRBV5-4 and TRBJ2-7, is ETGVTQSPTHLIKTRGQQVTLRCSSQSGHNTVSWYQQALGQGPQFIFQYYREEENGRGNFPPRFSGLQFPNYSSELNVNALELDDSALYLCASSLSGLAGTGSEQYFGPGTRLTVT.